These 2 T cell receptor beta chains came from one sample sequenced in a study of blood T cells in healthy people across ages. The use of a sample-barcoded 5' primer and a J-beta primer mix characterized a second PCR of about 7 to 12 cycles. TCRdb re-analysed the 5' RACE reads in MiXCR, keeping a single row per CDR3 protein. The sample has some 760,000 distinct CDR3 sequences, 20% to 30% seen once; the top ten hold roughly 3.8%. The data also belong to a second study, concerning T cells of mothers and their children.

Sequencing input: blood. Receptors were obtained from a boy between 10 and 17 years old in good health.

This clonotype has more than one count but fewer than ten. CDR3 nucleotide sequence: TGTGCCAGCAGTTTAACTAGCATCAATGAGCAGTTCTTC. Residues: CASSLTSINEQFF. The rearrangement links TRBV14 to TRBJ2-5; a possible D gene is TRBD2 (6 bases). The closer fit of TRBJ2-1 to the DNA end suggests the J call may be wrong. Per germline, CDR1 SGHDN and CDR2 FVKESK. This CDR3 has 13 amino acids.

The CDR3 is CASSTLAEAKNIQYF. CDR3 DNA: TGTGCCAGCAGTACCTTGGCTGAAGCCAAAAACATTCAGTACTTC. V and J are TRBV27 and TRBJ2-4; no reliable D call. The CDR3 consists of 15 residues. V was clipped by 5 bases and J by 0 bases, with 11 bases between them. The V gene's germline CDR1 is MNHEY and CDR2 SMNVEV (reference sequence).